Following are 19 T cell receptor beta chains from one sample sequenced in a study of blood T cell repertoires in COVID-19. Generated by immunoSEQ multiplex PCR, the TCRdb table keeps only in-frame clones and is missing some. The data show 150,000 to 200,000 clones, approximately 82% seen once. The sequenced material came from PBMCs or T cells enriched from blood (not recorded which). Receptors originate from a woman aged 45 to 65 who had recovered from COVID-19.

This chain uses TRBV27 with TRBJ1-2; 8 bases map to TRBD1. J was trimmed by 6 bases and V by 4 bases; bases with no gene match: 10. The CDR3 loop spans 15 amino acids. Per germline, CDR1 MNHEY and CDR2 SMNVEV (reference sequence). CDR3 in DNA: TGTGCCAGCAGTTCGGGGGATAGACAGGGGCATGGCTACACCTTC. Its translation is CASSSGDRQGHGYTF.

The chain is built from TRBV7-9 and TRBJ2-3, with 11 bases lining up with TRBD1. The CDR3 sequence is 15 residues long. CDR1 and CDR2 (germline): SEHNR, FQNEAQ (reference sequence). V shed 5 bases and J 5 bases; nucleotides not matched to a gene: 6. The CDR3 region has the DNA TGTGCCAGCAGCATCGGACAGGGGGCTTTAGATACGCAGTATTTT. Translation: CASSIGQGALDTQYF.

This clone has a count of ten or more. In DNA form, the CDR3 reads TGTGCCAGCAGTTTCGATTCCCTTACTAGCGGGAGACGCGAGCAGTACTTC. Translating it yields CASSFDSLTSGRREQYF. This sequence joins TRBV27 and TRBJ2-7; 11 nucleotides align to TRBD2. Germline V gives CDR1 MNHEY, CDR2 SMNVEV (reference sequence). J was trimmed by 6 bases and V by 3 bases; bases with no gene match: 13. CDR3 length: 17 amino acids.

V usage is TRBV19 and J usage is TRBJ1-6, with D possibly being TRBD1 (5 bases). The V gene's germline CDR1 is LNHDA and CDR2 SQIVND (reference sequence). This CDR3 spans 15 amino acids. V dropped 5 bases and J dropped 2 bases, with 10 bases sitting between them. CDR3 bases: TGTGCCAGTAGTGGAGGGGAGACCTATAATTCACCCCTCCACTTT. Protein product: CASSGGETYNSPLHF.

The chain joins TRBV7-9 to TRBJ1-1, with unresolved D. Trimming stripped 11 bases from V and 1 base from J, with 8 bases between. From germline, CDR1 is SEHNR and CDR2 FQNEAQ (reference sequence). This CDR3 region has 11 residues. The DNA of the CDR3 is TGTGCCCAAGCCGGGAACACTGAAGCTTTCTTT. Encoded protein: CAQAGNTEAFF.

V is TRBV28 and J is TRBJ1-3; perhaps TRBD1 as D (6 bases). V lost 5 bases, J lost 0 bases, and 11 bases lay in between. CDR1 MDHEN and CDR2 SYDVKM come from the germline V gene. CDR3 length: 15 amino acids. The CDR3 protein is CASSPGGASGNTIYF. The CDR3 DNA reads as TGTGCCAGCAGTCCCGGGGGGGCCTCTGGAAACACCATATATTTT. Using reference TRBV28 and TRBJ1-3 for the parts outside the CDR3, the full variable domain is DVKVTQSSRYLVKRTGEKVFLECVQDMDHENMFWYRQDPGLGLRLIYFSYDVKMKEKGDIPEGYSVSREKKERFSLILESASTNQTSMYLCASSPGGASGNTIYFGEGSWLTVV.

CDR3 in DNA: TGTGCCAGCAGTTACGGGACAGGGGGAAGGGAGCAGTACTTC. Residues: CASSYGTGGREQYF. The chain combines TRBV6-5 with TRBJ2-7; 11 nucleotides line up with TRBD1. The CDR3 spans 14 residues. The trim removed 2 bases at V and 7 bases at J, leaving 4 bases unmatched. The germline V gene encodes CDR1 MNHEY and CDR2 SVGAGI.

This sequence joins TRBV27 and TRBJ2-6; the D is unclear. CDR3 length equals 17 residues. In germline, CDR1 is MNHEY, CDR2 SMNVEV (reference sequence). Trimming stripped 2 bases from V and 3 bases from J, with 14 bases between. The CDR3 DNA sequence: TGTGCCAGCAGTTTACGGTATACTATCAGTGGGGCCAACGTCCTGACTTTC. It codes for CASSLRYTISGANVLTF.

The chain carries TRBV7-2 and TRBJ1-2, with D perhaps TRBD1 (6 bases). Per the germline V gene, CDR1 is SGHTA and CDR2 is FQGNSA. The CDR3 consists of 16 residues. The V gene lost 1 base and the J gene lost 1 base, with 13 bases spanning the gap. CDR3 residues: CASSLEPGAVNYGYTF. The DNA for the CDR3 is TGTGCCAGCAGCTTAGAACCAGGGGCGGTTAACTATGGCTACACCTTC. Drawing the rest from reference TRBV7-2 and TRBJ1-2, the complete variable domain is GAGVSQSPSNKVTEKGKDVELRCDPISGHTALYWYRQSLGQGLEFLIYFQGNSAPDKSGLPSDRFSAERTGGSVSTLTIQRTQQEDSAVYLCASSLEPGAVNYGYTFGSGTRLTVV.

The V and J genes are TRBV18 and TRBJ1-6, with 8 bases aligning to TRBD1. CDR3 length equals 15 residues. CDR1 is KGHSH and CDR2 is LQKENI in the germline V gene. The J segment lost 7 bases and the V segment lost 4 bases, leaving 6 bases of the junction unmatched. CDR3: CASSLGTGGNSPLHF. CDR3 sequence (DNA): TGTGCCAGCTCACTAGGGACAGGTGGCAATTCACCCCTCCACTTT.

The chain employs TRBV19 and TRBJ1-6, with a weak D call TRBD1 (6 bases). V lost 4 bases to trimming and J lost 10 bases, with 11 bases between them. This CDR3 is built from 13 residues. Germline assignment: CDR1 LNHDA and CDR2 SQIVND (reference sequence). CDR3 protein: CASSTLQGSPLHF. The CDR3 coding sequence is TGTGCCAGTAGTACCCTACAGGGCTCACCCCTCCACTTT.

The chain couples TRBV6-4 to TRBJ1-5; D possibly corresponds to TRBD1 (5 bases). The CDR3 has 14 amino acids. Germline V CDR1 and CDR2: MRHNA, SNTAGT. V dropped 6 bases and J dropped 0 bases, with 9 bases sitting between them. The CDR3 coding sequence is TGTGCCAGCAGCCCCGGGGGTAGCAATCAGCCCCAGCATTTT. This codes for CASSPGGSNQPQHF.

The V call is TRBV5-1, the J call TRBJ2-1; D might be TRBD2 (5 bases). This CDR3 spans 15 amino acids. V was pared by 6 bases and J by 7 bases, with 20 bases between. Germline CDR1 SGHRS, CDR2 YFSETQ. The CDR3 nucleotides read TGCGCCAGCACCCTAGCCCCTACACGATCTAATGAGCAGTTCTTC. Protein: CASTLAPTRSNEQFF.

V is TRBV2 and J is TRBJ2-1, with 11 nucleotides matching TRBD2. J lost 0 bases, V lost 7 bases, and 8 bases had no gene match. This CDR3 spans 17 amino acids. CDR1 is SNHLY, CDR2 FYNNEI, per germline. The CDR3 spells CASKTGTSGTSYNEQFF. In nucleotides, the CDR3 is TGTGCCAGCAAGACCGGGACTAGCGGCACCTCCTACAATGAGCAGTTCTTC.

For the CDR3, the DNA is TGCGCCAGCAGCTTGCGGGCAGGGGGCGAGGAGACCCAGTACTTC. Its translation: CASSLRAGGEETQYF. The chain carries TRBV5-1 and TRBJ2-5; TRBD1 agrees at 8 bases. The CDR3 totals 15 residues. V gave up 1 base and J gave up 5 bases; unmatched junction bases: 7. Germline assignment: CDR1 SGHRS and CDR2 YFSETQ.

The rearrangement uses TRBV7-9 and TRBJ1-4; 9 nucleotides agree with TRBD1. This CDR3 region has 16 residues. Germline trimming cut 0 bases from V and 10 bases from J; bases unmatched to any gene: 9. CDR1 is SEHNR and CDR2 is FQNEAQ in the germline V gene (reference sequence). The CDR3 coding sequence is TGTGCCAGCAGCTTAGCGGGGGGACAGGGCATCGGAAAACTGTTTTTT. This codes for CASSLAGGQGIGKLFF.

This clone was picked up a small number of times. This sample includes further DNA sequences coding for the same CDR3. The V gene is TRBV5-1, the J gene TRBJ1-1, with a tentative D call TRBD1 (5 bases). V was pared by 4 bases and J by 5 bases, with 12 bases between. CDR3 size: 13 residues. Per germline, CDR1 SGHRS and CDR2 YFSETQ. The CDR3 protein is CASSRTGGTEAFF. DNA for the CDR3: TGCGCCAGCAGCCGGACGGGGGGGACTGAAGCTTTCTTT.

The gene calls are TRBV24-1 and TRBJ2-2; D is unclear. The germline gives CDR1 KGHDR, CDR2 SFDVKD. CDR3 length equals 16 residues. V was shortened by 3 bases and J by 0 bases, with 10 bases between the two germline ends. CDR3 sequence: CATSDLPPANTGELFF. The CDR3, as DNA: TGTGCCACCAGTGATCTCCCTCCCGCGAACACCGGGGAGCTGTTTTTT.

V gene TRBV7-9 combines with J gene TRBJ2-7; 9 nucleotides match TRBD2. The junction had 15 bases not matched to a gene; V was cut back by 5 bases and J by 7 bases. The CDR3 sequence is 16 residues long. Germline CDR1 SEHNR, CDR2 FQNEAQ (reference sequence). Here the CDR3 reads CASSPRGAGGAREQYF. The CDR3 nucleotides are TGTGCCAGCAGCCCCCGGGGAGCGGGAGGCGCTAGGGAGCAGTACTTC.